The TCR beta chain described here comes from a study of neurological immune-mediated disorders. The study's findings and limits: CDR3 amino acid sequences of expanded clones were not shared across subjects, a result suggesting private repertoires in all groups.

CDR1 is SGHRS, CDR2 YFSETQ, per germline. The CDR3 is 15 residues long. The ends were cut back, 0 bases at V and 8 bases at J, with 15 bases in the middle. One entry per CDR3 protein, called by TCRdb with MiXCR from the 5' RACE reads. The table lists roughly 74,000 distinct CDR3 sequences, less than 5.5% of them singletons. The unsorted libraries originated from 2 million PBMCs that had been stored at -80 C. This clonotype was observed at least ten times. Its target is not known. This chain links TRBV5-1 with TRBJ2-1; D may be TRBD1 or TRBD2 (6 bases each). The sample was PBMCs. The sequence was obtained from a man aged 18 to 29 with multiple sclerosis. CDR3 loop: CASSLGGAGGYEQFF. As DNA, the CDR3 is TGCGCCAGCAGCTTGGGGGGGGCAGGAGGATATGAGCAGTTCTTC.